This T cell receptor beta chain was sequenced for a study of response to subunit inactivated influenza vaccine. This clonotype was picked up a small number of times. Its antigen is currently unknown. Study-level findings and limits: Authors suggested few new T cells are recruited by each seasonal influenza vaccination.

The CDR3 has 14 amino acids. V trimming: 5 bases; J trimming: 6 bases; junction bases outside the gene matches: 4. Germline V gene lookup returns CDR1 MNHNS and CDR2 SASEGT. TCRdb re-analysed the RT-PCR reads in MiXCR, keeping a single row per CDR3 protein. The sample yields 160,000 or so distinct CDR3 sequences, approximately 10% seen once. The receptor was derived from a man in his forties or fifties who received an inactivated influenza vaccine. The sample in question was non-naive T cells sorted from PBMCs, obtained 40 to 50 days after vaccination. The chain links TRBV6-1 to TRBJ1-6; TRBD1 aligns across 7 bases. This chain's CDR3 is CASSRTGLNSPLHF. The CDR3, as DNA: TGTGCCAGCAGTCGGACAGGCCTTAATTCACCCCTCCACTTT.